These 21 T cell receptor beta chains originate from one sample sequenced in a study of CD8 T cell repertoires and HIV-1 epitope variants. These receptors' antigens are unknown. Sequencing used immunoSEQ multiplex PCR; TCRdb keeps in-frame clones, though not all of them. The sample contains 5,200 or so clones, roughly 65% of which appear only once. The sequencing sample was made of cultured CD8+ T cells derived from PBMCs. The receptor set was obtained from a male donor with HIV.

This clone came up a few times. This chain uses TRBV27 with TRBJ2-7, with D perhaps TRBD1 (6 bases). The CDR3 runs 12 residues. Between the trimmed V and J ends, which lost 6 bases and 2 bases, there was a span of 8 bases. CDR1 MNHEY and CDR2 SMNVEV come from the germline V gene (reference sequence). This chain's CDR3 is CASSQGPYEQYF. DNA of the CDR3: TGTGCCAGCAGCCAGGGGCCCTACGAGCAGTACTTC.

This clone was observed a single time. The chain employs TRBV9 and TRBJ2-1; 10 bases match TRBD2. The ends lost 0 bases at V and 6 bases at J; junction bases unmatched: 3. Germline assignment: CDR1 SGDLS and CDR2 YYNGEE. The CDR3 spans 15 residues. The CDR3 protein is CASSVGAGGFNEQFF. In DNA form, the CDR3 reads TGTGCCAGCAGCGTAGGAGCGGGAGGGTTCAATGAGCAGTTCTTC.

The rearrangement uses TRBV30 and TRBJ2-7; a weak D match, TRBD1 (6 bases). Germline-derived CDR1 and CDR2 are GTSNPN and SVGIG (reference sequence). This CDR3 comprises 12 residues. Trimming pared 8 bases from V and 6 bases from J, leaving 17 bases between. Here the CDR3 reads CAGDLTGSEQYF. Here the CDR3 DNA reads TGTGCCGGGGACCTCACAGGGTCCGAGCAGTACTTC.

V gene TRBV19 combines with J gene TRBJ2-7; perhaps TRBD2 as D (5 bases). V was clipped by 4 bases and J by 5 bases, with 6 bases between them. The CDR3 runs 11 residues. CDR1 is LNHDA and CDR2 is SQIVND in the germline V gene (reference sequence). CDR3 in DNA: TGTGCCAGTAGTACGAGGGACGAGCAGTACTTC. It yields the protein CASSTRDEQYF.

The DNA of the CDR3 is TGTGCCAGCAGTGGACCGGGACAGTATGGCTACACCTTC. It translates to CASSGPGQYGYTF. The V gene is TRBV6-5, the J gene TRBJ1-2, with 7 bases that match TRBD1. Trimming took 5 bases from V and 5 from J; bases not matched to a gene: 5. CDR1 and CDR2 (germline): MNHEY, SVGAGI. CDR3 length equals 13 residues.

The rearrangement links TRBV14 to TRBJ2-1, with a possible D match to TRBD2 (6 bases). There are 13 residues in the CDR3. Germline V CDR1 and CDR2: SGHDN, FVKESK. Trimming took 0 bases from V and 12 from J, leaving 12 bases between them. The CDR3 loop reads CASSQDSTSRQFF. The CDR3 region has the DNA TGTGCCAGCAGCCAAGATAGCACTAGCCGGCAGTTCTTC.

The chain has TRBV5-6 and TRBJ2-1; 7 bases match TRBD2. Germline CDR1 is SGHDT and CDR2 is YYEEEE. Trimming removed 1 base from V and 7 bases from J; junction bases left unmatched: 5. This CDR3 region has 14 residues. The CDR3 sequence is CASSLPAGSNEQFF. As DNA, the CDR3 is TGTGCCAGCAGCTTGCCAGCGGGATCTAATGAGCAGTTCTTC.

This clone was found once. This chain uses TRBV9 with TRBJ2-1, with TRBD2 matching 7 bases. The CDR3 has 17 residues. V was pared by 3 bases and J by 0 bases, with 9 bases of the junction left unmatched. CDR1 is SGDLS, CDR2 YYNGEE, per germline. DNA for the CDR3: TGTGCCAGCAGCGCCGGGGAGGGATTGCACTCCTACAATGAGCAGTTCTTC. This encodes CASSAGEGLHSYNEQFF.

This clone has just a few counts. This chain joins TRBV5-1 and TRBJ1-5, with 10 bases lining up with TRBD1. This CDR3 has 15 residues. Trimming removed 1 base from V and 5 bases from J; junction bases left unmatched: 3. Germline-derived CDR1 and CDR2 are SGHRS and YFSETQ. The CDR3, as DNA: TGCGCCAGCAGCTTGTACGGGACAGGGGATCAGCCCCAGCATTTT. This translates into CASSLYGTGDQPQHF.

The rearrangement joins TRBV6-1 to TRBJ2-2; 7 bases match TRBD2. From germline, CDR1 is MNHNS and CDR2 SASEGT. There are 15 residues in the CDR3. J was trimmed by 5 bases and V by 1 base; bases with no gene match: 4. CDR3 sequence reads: CASSEGGEGTGELFF. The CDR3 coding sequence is TGTGCCAGCAGTGAAGGGGGGGAGGGTACCGGGGAGCTGTTTTTT.

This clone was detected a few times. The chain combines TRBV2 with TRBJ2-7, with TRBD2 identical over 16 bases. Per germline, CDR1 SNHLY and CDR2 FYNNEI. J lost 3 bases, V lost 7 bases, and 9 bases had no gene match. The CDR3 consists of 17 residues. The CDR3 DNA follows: TGTGCCAGCACCGCCGGGACTAGCGGGAGGGCCGGCTACGAGCAGTACTTC. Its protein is CASTAGTSGRAGYEQYF. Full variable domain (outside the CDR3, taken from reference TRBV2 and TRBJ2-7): EPEVTQTPSHQVTQMGQEVILRCVPISNHLYFYWYRQILGQKVEFLVSFYNNEISEKSEIFDDQFSVERPDGSNFTLKIRSTKLEDSAMYFCASTAGTSGRAGYEQYFGPGTRLTVT.

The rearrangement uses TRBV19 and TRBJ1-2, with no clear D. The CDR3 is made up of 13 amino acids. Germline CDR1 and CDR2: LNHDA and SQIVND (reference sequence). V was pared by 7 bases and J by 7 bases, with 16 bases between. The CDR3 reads CASNFGQLPGYTF. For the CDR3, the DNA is TGTGCCAGTAATTTCGGTCAGCTCCCTGGCTACACCTTC.

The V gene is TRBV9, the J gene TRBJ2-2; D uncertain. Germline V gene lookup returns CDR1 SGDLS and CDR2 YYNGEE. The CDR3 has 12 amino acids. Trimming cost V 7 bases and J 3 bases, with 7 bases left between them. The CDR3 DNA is TGTGCCAGCGGCCAAGACACCGGGGAGCTGTTTTTT. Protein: CASGQDTGELFF.

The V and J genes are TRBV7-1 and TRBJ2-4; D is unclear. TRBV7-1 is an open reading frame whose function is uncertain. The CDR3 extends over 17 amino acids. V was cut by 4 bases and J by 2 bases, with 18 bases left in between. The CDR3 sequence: CASSLEGMPGTKNIQYF. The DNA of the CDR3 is TGTGCCAGCAGCTTAGAAGGCATGCCAGGTACCAAAAACATTCAGTACTTC.

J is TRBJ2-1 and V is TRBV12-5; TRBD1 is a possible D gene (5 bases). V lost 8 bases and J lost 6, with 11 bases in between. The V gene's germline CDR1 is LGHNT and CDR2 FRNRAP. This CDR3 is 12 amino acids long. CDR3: CASRQGINEQFF. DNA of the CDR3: TGTGCTAGTCGGCAGGGCATCAATGAGCAGTTCTTC.

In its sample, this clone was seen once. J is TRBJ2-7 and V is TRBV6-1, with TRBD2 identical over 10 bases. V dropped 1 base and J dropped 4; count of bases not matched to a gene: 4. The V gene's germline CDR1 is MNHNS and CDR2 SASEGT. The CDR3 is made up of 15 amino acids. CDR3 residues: CASSEGSGGSYEQYF. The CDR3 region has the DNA TGTGCCAGCAGTGAAGGTAGCGGGGGGTCGTACGAGCAGTACTTC.

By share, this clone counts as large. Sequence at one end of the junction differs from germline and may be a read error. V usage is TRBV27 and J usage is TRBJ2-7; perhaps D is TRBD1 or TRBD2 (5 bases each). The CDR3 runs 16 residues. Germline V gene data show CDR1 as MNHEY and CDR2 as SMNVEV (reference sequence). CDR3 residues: CASSVSSGTVSYEQYF. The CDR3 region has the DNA TGTGCCAGCAGTGTATCCTCCGGGACGGTGTCCTACGAGCAGTACTTC.

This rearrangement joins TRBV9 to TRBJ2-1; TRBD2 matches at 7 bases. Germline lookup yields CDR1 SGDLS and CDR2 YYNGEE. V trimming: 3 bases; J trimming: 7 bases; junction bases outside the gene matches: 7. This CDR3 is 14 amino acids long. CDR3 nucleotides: TGTGCCAGCAGCGCCGGAGCGGGGTGGAATGAGCAGTTCTTC. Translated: CASSAGAGWNEQFF.

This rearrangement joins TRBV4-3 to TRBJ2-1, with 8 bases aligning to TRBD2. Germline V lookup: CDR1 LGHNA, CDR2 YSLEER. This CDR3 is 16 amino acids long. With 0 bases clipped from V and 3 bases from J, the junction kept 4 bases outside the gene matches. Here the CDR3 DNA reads TGCGCCAGCAGCCAAGATCGGAGCGGGGGCTACAATGAGCAGTTCTTC. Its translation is CASSQDRSGGYNEQFF.

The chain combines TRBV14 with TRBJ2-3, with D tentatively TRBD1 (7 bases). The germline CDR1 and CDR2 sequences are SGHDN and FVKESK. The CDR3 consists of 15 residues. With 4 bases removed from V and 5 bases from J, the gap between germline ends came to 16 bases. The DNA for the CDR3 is TGTGCCAGCAGCCCTAGGGGGCTAGCGAGAGATACGCAGTATTTT. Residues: CASSPRGLARDTQYF.

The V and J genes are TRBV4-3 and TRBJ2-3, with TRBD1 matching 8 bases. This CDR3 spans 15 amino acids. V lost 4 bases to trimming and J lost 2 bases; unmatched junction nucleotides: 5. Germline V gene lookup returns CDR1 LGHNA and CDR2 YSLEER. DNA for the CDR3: TGCGCCAGCAGCCTCCGGACAGGGATCACAGATACGCAGTATTTT. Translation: CASSLRTGITDTQYF.